This T cell receptor (beta chain) appears in the sequencing data of a study of blood T cell repertoires in COVID-19. Overall study: PBMCs, B-cell-depleted T cells, or T cells were the source of the cDNA or gDNA that made up the material.

Original analysis: Reference gene primers were amplified, and this amplification served to estimate nucleated cell counts. Here immunoSEQ multiplex PCR was the method, and the copy in TCRdb shows in-frame clones only, minus some. V and J calls and clone size are as listed in that table; D and trimming were resolved from the DNA. In the table there are roughly 400,000 clones, about 88% of which are singletons. In terms of age and location, participants ranged from roughly 18 to 100 years and lived in about two dozen US areas. Self-reported history from a screening survey and questionnaire set each donor's cohort. The sample consisted of PBMCs or T cells enriched from blood (not recorded which). This clonotype was sampled from a woman aged 18-29 years who had been exposed to COVID-19.

The CDR3 DNA reads as TGTGCCAGCAGCTCGGACAGCTCTGGAAACACCATATATTTT. This translates into CASSSDSSGNTIYF. This rearrangement joins TRBV13 to TRBJ1-3; TRBD1 might be the D (6 bases). The CDR3 has 14 residues. Between the trimmed V and J ends, which lost 4 bases and 0 bases, there was a span of 7 bases. In germline, CDR1 is PRHDT, CDR2 FYEKMQ (reference sequence).